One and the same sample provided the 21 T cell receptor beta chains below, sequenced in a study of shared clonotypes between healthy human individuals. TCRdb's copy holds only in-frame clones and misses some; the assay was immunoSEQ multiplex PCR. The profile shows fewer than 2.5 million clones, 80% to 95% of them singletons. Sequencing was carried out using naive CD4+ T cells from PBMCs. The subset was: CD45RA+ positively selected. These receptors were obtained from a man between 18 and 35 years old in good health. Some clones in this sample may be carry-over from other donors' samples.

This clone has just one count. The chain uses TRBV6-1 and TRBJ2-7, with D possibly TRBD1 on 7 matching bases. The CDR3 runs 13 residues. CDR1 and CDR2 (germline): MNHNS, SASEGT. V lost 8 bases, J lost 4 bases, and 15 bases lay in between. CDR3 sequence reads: CASSTGTPYEQYF. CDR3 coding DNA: TGTGCCAGCTCGACAGGGACTCCTTACGAGCAGTACTTC.

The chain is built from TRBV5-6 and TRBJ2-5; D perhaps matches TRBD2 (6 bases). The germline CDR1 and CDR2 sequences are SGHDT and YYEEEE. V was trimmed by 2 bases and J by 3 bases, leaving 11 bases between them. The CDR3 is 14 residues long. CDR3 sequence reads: CASSFSGSKETQYF. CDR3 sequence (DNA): TGTGCCAGCAGCTTCTCCGGGAGCAAAGAGACCCAGTACTTC.

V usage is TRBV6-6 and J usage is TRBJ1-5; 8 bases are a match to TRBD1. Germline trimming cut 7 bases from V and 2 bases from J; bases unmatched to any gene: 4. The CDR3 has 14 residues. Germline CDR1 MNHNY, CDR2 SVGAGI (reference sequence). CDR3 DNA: TGTGCCAGCAATACACAGGGGGGCAATCAGCCCCAGCATTTT. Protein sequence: CASNTQGGNQPQHF.

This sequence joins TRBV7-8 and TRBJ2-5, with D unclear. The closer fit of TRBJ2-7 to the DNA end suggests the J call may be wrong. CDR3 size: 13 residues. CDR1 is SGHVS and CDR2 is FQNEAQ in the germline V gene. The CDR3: CASSSGSTYEQYF. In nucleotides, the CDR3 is TGTGCCAGCAGCTCCGGGTCAACCTACGAGCAGTACTTC.

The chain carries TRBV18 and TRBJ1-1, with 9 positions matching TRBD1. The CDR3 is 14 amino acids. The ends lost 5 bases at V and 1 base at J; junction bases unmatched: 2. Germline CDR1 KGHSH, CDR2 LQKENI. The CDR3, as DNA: TGTGCCAGCTCATCGGACAGGGGGAACACTGAAGCTTTCTTT. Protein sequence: CASSSDRGNTEAFF.

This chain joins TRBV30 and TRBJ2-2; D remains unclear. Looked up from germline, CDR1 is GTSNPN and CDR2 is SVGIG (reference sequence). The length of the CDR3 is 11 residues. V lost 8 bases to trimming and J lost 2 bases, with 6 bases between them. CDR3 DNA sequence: TGTGCCCAAAGCAACACCGGGGAGCTGTTTTTT. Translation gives CAQSNTGELFF.

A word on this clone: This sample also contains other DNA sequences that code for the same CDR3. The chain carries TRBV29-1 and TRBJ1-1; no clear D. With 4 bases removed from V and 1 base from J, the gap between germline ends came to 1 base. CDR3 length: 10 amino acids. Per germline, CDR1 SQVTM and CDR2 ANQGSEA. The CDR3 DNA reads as TGCAGCGTTGGGAACACTGAAGCTTTCTTT. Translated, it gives CSVGNTEAFF. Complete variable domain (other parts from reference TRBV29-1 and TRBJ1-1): SAVISQKPSRDICQRGTSLTIQCQVDSQVTMMFWYRQQPGQSLTLIATANQGSEATYESGFVIDKFPISRPNLTFSTLTVSNMSPEDSSIYLCSVGNTEAFFGQGTRLTVV.

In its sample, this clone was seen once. The CDR3 here is CASSPRDQGIVPAEAFF. In DNA form, the CDR3 reads TGTGCCAGCAGCCCACGGGACCAGGGGATAGTTCCGGCTGAAGCTTTCTTT. V is TRBV9 and J is TRBJ1-1; D is possibly TRBD1 (6 bases). From germline, CDR1 is SGDLS and CDR2 YYNGEE. Deletions cut 4 bases from V and 6 bases from J, with 25 bases between. The CDR3 extends over 17 amino acids.

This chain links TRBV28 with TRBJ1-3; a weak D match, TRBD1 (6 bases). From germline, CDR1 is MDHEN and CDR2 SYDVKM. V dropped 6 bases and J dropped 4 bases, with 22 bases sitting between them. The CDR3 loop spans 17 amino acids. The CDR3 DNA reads TGTGCCAGCAGCCCCCACGGACGGGGGGCGCCGGGAAACACCATATATTTT. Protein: CASSPHGRGAPGNTIYF.

CDR3 bases: TGTGCCAGCTCACCACCTCGGGGGCAAACGAACACCGGGGAGCTGTTTTTT. Residues: CASSPPRGQTNTGELFF. The chain links TRBV18 to TRBJ2-2; TRBD1 or TRBD2 may be the D gene (6 bases each). With 0 bases removed from V and 0 bases from J, the gap between germline ends came to 11 bases. The germline V gene encodes CDR1 KGHSH and CDR2 LQKENI. This CDR3 has 17 residues. Looking up the rest from reference TRBV18 and TRBJ2-2 gives the full variable domain: NAGVMQNPRHLVRRRGQEARLRCSPMKGHSHVYWYRQLPEEGLKFMVYLQKENIIDESGMPKERFSAEFPKEGPSILRIQQVVRGDSAAYFCASSPPRGQTNTGELFFGEGSRLTVL.

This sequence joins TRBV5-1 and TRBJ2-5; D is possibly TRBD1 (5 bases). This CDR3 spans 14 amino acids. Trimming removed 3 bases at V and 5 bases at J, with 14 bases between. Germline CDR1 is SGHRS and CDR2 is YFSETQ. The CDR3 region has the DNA TGCGCCAGCAGCTCAGGACAAACGGAGGAGACCCAGTACTTC. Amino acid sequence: CASSSGQTEETQYF.

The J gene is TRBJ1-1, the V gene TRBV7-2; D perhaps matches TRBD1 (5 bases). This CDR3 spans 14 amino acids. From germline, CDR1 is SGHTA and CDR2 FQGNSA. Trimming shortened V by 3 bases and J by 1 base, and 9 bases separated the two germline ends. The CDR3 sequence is CASSFRTGNTEAFF. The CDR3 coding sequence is TGTGCCAGCAGCTTTAGAACAGGGAACACTGAAGCTTTCTTT.

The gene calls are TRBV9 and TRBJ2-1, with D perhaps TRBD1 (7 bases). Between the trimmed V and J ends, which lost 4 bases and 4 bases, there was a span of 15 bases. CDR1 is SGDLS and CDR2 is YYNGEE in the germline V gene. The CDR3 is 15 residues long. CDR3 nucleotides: TGTGCCAGCAGCACGACAGGGACTTTTTACAATGAGCAGTTCTTC. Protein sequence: CASSTTGTFYNEQFF.

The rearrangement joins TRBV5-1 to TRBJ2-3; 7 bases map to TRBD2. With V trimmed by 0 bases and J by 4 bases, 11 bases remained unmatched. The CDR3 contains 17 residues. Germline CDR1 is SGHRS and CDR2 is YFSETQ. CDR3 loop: CASSLVRLLASPDTQYF. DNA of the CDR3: TGCGCCAGCAGCTTGGTACGACTACTAGCGTCCCCAGATACGCAGTATTTT.

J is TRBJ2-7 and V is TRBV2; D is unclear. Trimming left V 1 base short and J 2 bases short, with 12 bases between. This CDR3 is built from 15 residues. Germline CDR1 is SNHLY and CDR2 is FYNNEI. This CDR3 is CASSEGLTRAYEQYF. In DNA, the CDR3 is TGTGCCAGCAGTGAAGGCCTCACCCGGGCCTACGAGCAGTACTTC.

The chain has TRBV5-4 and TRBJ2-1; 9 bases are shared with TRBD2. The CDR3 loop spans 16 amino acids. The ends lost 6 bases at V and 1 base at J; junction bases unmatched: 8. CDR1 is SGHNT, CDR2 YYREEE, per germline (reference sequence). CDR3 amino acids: CASTELSGSSYNEQFF. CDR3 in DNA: TGTGCCAGCACAGAACTTAGCGGGAGTTCCTACAATGAGCAGTTCTTC.

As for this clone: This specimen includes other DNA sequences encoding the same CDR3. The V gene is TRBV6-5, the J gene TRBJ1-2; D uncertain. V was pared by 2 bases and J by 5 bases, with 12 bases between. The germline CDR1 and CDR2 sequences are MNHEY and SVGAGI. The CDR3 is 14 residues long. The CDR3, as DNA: TGTGCCAGCAGTTACCGAGGGAGAGGGTATGGCTACACCTTC. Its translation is CASSYRGRGYGYTF.

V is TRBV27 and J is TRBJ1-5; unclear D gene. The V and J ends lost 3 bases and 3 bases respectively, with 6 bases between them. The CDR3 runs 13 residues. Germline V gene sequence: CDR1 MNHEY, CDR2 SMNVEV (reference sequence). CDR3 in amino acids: CASSFFVNQPQHF. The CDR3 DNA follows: TGTGCCAGCAGTTTTTTCGTCAATCAGCCCCAGCATTTT.

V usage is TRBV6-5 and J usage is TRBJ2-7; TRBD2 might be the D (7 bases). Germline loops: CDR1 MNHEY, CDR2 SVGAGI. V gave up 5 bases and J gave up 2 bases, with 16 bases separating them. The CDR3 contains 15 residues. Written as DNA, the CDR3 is TGTGCCAGCAGTAACGAGTACGGGGGGCCCTACGAGCAGTACTTC. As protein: CASSNEYGGPYEQYF.

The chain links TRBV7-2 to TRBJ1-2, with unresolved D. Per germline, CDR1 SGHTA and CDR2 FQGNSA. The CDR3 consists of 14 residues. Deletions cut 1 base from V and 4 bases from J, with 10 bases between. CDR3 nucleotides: TGTGCCAGCAGCTTAGTGGTGGGGAGCTATGGCTACACCTTC. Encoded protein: CASSLVVGSYGYTF.

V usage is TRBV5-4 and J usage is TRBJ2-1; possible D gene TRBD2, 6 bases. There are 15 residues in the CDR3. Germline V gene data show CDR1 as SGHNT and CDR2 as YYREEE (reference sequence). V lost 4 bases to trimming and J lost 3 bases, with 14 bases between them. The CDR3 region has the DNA TGTGCCAGCAGCCCCAGGTTGACTAGCTACAATGAGCAGTTCTTC. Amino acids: CASSPRLTSYNEQFF.